This T cell receptor beta chain was identified during a study of human T cells and chemical hapten exposure. Overall study context: Reading of the patch tests, which applied 0.01% DPC to the upper back, occurred at 6 days.

Findings and limits, study-wide: There was alopecia in the donors, so their immune response may differ from that of healthy people. It was expanded TCRs that formed significantly more large CDR3 similarity clusters than controls did.

One entry per CDR3 protein, called by TCRdb with MiXCR from the RACE reads. The sample lists some 89,000 distinct CDR3 sequences, 27% seen once, with 10% in the top ten. This clonotype was observed a few times. What it binds is unknown. Germline assignment: CDR1 SSHAT and CDR2 FNYEAQ (reference sequence). The J segment lost 1 base and the V segment lost 5 bases, leaving 11 bases of the junction unmatched. The CDR3 covers 16 residues. Time point here: patch test 3, about 24 weeks after DPC sensitization. Treatment meaning: therapeutic diphenylcyclopropenone sensitization with weekly scalp DPC. Blood, whole and unfractionated, served as the source for total RNA extraction.

This receptor was identified in a man aged 35 to 55 with alopecia areata. Some clones in this sample may be carry-over from other donors' samples. The chain employs TRBV7-7 and TRBJ2-7, with 7 bases that match TRBD2. The material sequenced was whole blood, taken in connection with sensitization to the hapten diphenylcyclopropenone (DPC). CDR3 sequence (DNA): TGTGCCAGCAGCCCCGGTCTAGCGGAATTTTCCTACGAGCAGTACTTC. It is translated as CASSPGLAEFSYEQYF.